The clone carrying this T cell receptor (beta chain) occurred a few times. The CDR3 loop spans 15 amino acids. The ends were cut back, 1 base at V and 5 bases at J, with 14 bases in the middle. Germline CDR1 and CDR2: MGHRA and YSYEKL. The TCR beta repertoire was assessed by survey-level immunoSEQ sequencing. Assay used: immunoSEQ multiplex PCR; TCRdb lists only in-frame clones, some missing. In the table there are about 50,000 clones, 85% to 95% of which are singletons. Sequencing was done on a sample of PBMCs. The clonotype was recovered from a man aged 40-55 years with rheumatoid arthritis. This rearrangement joins TRBV4-1 to TRBJ1-2; D unresolved. In nucleotides, the CDR3 is TGCGCCAGCAGCCAAGTAGGCACAATACGATATGGCTACACCTTC. Its protein is CASSQVGTIRYGYTF.